The clone carrying this T cell receptor (beta chain) has a single count. Antigen specificity is unknown. Germline V lookup: CDR1 SGHTA, CDR2 FQGNSA. Trimming cost V 4 bases and J 3 bases, with 10 bases left between them. The CDR3 is made up of 14 amino acids. Blood specimens came from baseline, cycle 4 day 1, and cycle 7 day 1. Profiling relied on immunoSEQ multiplex PCR, and the TCRdb table lists in-frame clones only, not all of them. Of roughly 60,000 clones in the sample, less than 95% are singletons; the top ten hold more than 13%. This record belongs to a study of OX40 agonist ivuxolimab in advanced cancers. General study results and limits: The study found that CD8+ T cells averaged more expanded clones than CD4+. At doses 0.1 to 3.0 mg/kg, CD4+ and CD8+ clones expanded.

Here the sequenced sample was CD4+ or CD8+ T cells sorted from blood, taken in a trial of the OX40 agonist ivuxolimab. The clonotype was recovered from an adult with an advanced solid tumor such as melanoma, head and neck, liver or kidney cancer. This rearrangement joins TRBV7-2 to TRBJ2-1, with a weak D call TRBD2 (6 bases). CDR3 sequence (DNA): TGTGCCAGCAGCTCGGGACTTGGCTACAATGAGCAGTTCTTC. Translated: CASSSGLGYNEQFF.